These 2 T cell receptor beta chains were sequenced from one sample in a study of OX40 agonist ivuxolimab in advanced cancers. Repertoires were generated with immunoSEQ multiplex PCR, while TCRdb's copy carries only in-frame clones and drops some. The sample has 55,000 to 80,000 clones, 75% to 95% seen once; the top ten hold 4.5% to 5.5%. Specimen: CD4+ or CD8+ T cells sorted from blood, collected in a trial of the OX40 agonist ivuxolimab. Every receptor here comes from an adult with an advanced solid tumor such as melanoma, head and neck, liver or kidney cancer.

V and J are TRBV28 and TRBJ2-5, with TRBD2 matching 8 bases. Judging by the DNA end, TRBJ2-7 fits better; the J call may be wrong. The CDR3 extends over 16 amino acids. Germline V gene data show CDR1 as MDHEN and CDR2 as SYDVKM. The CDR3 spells CASSFGGLDRSYEQYF. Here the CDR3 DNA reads TGTGCCAGCAGTTTTGGGGGACTAGATAGGTCCTACGAGCAGTACTTC.

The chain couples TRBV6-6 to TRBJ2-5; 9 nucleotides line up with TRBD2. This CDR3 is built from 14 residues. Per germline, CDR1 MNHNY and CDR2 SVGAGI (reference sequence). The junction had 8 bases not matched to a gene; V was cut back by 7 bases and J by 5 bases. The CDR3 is CASTLASGIETQYF. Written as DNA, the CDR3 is TGTGCCAGCACCCTGGCTAGCGGGATCGAGACCCAGTACTTC.